This paragraph covers one TCR beta chain sequence. Its antigen remains undetermined. Qualities for individual bases were not recorded, and no much larger clone is one base off. In the prospective study, participants were about 18 to 95 years old, resided in fewer than 25 geographic areas of the United States, and were enrolled through a virtual design. In the prospective study, cohorts were assigned on the basis of participant-reported clinical history obtained from a screening survey and a study questionnaire. Recovered participants in ImmuneRACE Cohort 3 were defined by two consecutive negative NP/OP PCR tests, clearance by a healthcare professional, or resolution of symptoms. Mobile phlebotomists in the prospective study collected whole blood, serum and a nasopharyngeal or oropharyngeal swab from every participant. Additional blood draws and questionnaires over an approximately 2-month period could optionally be provided by prospective study participants. Blood samples from the prospective study were shipped frozen or at room temperature prior to DNA extraction.

The germline V gene yields SGHVS for CDR1 and FQNEAQ for CDR2. Trimming costs V 0 bases and J 2 bases, and their ends lie 5 bases apart. From the cysteine through the phenylalanine, the CDR3 covers 15 amino acids. Of the read, only the CDR3 DNA is kept; its 45 bases are in frame from base 1. TCRbeta CDR3 regions were amplified from genomic DNA using the immunoSEQ Assay, a bias-controlled multiplex PCR. Per the original workflow: The number of nucleated cells in each sample was estimated by amplification of reference gene primers within the assay. To quantify the absolute abundance of each unique TCRbeta CDR3 rearrangement, sequence reads were collapsed and filtered. For each sample, productive Simpson clonality was calculated as the square root of Simpson's diversity index over productive rearrangements. Here the immuneACCESS table is served through TCRdb, limited to in-frame sequences with V and J called. Missing clones are a known gap in these copies; in checked studies unresolved V genes cover under half, and the rest lacks a known reason. Clone size and the V and J calls come from that table; the DNA yielded D and trimming. This sample has under 350,000 clones in its table, and more than 75% of those were observed once. Around 2.4% of the sample is held by the ten biggest clonotypes.

This specimen belongs to a study of blood T cell repertoires in COVID-19 (TCRdb year 2020). Regarding the study in general: Samples from collaborators originated in the United States, Italy and Spain and spanned both the acute and convalescent phases of COVID-19. The prospective study material was composed of cDNA or gDNA derived from T cells, B-cell-depleted T cells, or PBMCs. Deeply sampled blood TCRbeta repertoires from subjects exposed to, actively infected with, or recovered from COVID-19 were included in the dataset. A freely available public database, intended as a resource for researchers studying the immune response to SARS-CoV-2, is where the repertoires were released. The samples were drawn from the first 160 participants of the ongoing ImmuneRACE study and from 1,254 subjects provided by 6 global collaborators. Nearly every sample came with metadata listing a de-identified subject ID, COVID-19 status, age in years and sex. Where available, HLA class I and class II types were obtained from metadata supplied by the sample provider rather than from assay-based typing. On the study overall, not on this receptor specifically: How much clinical and demographic metadata was included differed by source and by participant, and the metadata was provided uncurated.

The sample was PBMCs or T cells enriched from blood (not recorded which). The chain is assembled from TRBV7-8 and TRBJ1-6, with the D gene too uncertain to name. The clonotype comes from a woman between 18 and 29 years old who had recovered from COVID-19. The CDR3 corresponds to CASSLAAAYNSPLHF. The DNA sequence follows: TGTGCCAGCAGCTTAGCGGCGGCCTATAATTCACCCCTCCACTTT.